What follows are 20 T cell receptor beta chains derived from one specimen sequenced in a study of metastatic and nonmetastatic thyroid tumors. No patient received treatment before thyroid surgery. TCRdb re-called clones via MiXCR from the PCR reads. The sample comprises 35,000 to 50,000 clones, roughly 13% of which are singletons, and 9.5% rests with the top ten. The sample was blood. The receptor source for this set is a female donor with papillary thyroid cancer or a benign thyroid nodule (not recorded which). Some clones in this sample may be carry-over from other donors' samples.

This clone was observed many times. The rearrangement joins TRBV5-6 to TRBJ2-5; 7 nucleotides agree with TRBD1. The CDR3 totals 13 residues. Trimming at V came to 7 bases and at J to 2 bases, leaving 5 bases not matched to a gene. CDR1 SGHDT and CDR2 YYEEEE come from the germline V gene. CDR3 in amino acids: CASQGQPQETQYF. In DNA, the CDR3 is TGTGCCAGCCAGGGACAGCCTCAAGAGACCCAGTACTTC.

Regarding this clone: At one boundary the junction diverges from the germline segment, which might be a read error. The rearrangement links TRBV14 to TRBJ2-7; D is ambiguous. Per the germline V gene, CDR1 is SGHDN and CDR2 is FVKESK. This CDR3 region has 15 residues. The DNA of the CDR3 is TGTGCCAGCAGCCAAGATACGGAGCATTTCTACGAGCAGTGCTTC. As protein: CASSQDTEHFYEQCF.

The rearrangement links TRBV6-1 to TRBJ1-5; 8 bases are a match to TRBD1. The germline V gene encodes CDR1 MNHNS and CDR2 SASEGT. This CDR3 has 15 residues. CDR3 in amino acids: CARSPGQGFNQPQHF. As DNA, the CDR3 is TGTGCAAGAAGTCCCGGACAGGGATTCAATCAGCCCCAGCATTTT.

Concerning this clone itself: Mismatch with germline at one junction end may stem from a read error. The V and J genes are TRBV28 and TRBJ1-2, with D unresolved. CDR1 is MDHEN and CDR2 is SYDVKM in the germline V gene. This CDR3 spans 14 amino acids. The CDR3 coding sequence is TGTGCCAGCAGGTTATTTGGCCGATTTCATGGCTACACCTTC. Its translation: CASRLFGRFHGYTF.

In this sample, this clone turned up many times. The chain is built from TRBV27 and TRBJ2-2; 8 nucleotides align to TRBD2. Per germline, CDR1 MNHEY and CDR2 SMNVEV (reference sequence). This CDR3 has 15 residues. Losses at the gene ends were 2 bases for V and 2 bases for J; bases not matched to a gene: 1. The CDR3 DNA reads TGTGCCAGCAGTTTAACTAGCGGTAACACCGGGGAGCTGTTTTTT. This codes for CASSLTSGNTGELFF.

This clone was found a few times. A much larger clone lies a single base off, so this may be a read error. This rearrangement joins TRBV29-1 to TRBJ1-1, with D possibly matching TRBD1 (5 bases). This CDR3 spans 13 amino acids. CDR1 is SQVTM and CDR2 is ANQGSEA in the germline V gene. CDR3 DNA sequence: TGCAGCGGTCGGGTGGGGGGGAACACTAAAGCTTTCTTT. This translates into CSGRVGGNTKAFF.

This clone has a handful of counts. A much larger clone sits a single nucleotide away, making a read error possible. The chain links TRBV2 to TRBJ2-3; D tentatively reads TRBD1 or TRBD2 (5 bases each). The CDR3 covers 16 residues. Germline-derived CDR1 and CDR2 are SNHLY and FYNNEI. The CDR3 sequence is CASSERGSENTDTRYF. CDR3 DNA: TGTGCCAGCAGTGAAAGGGGTAGCGAAAACACAGATACGCGGTATTTT.

As to this clone: A much larger clone is a single base away; this may be a read error. The J gene is TRBJ2-3, the V gene TRBV7-8, with 13 bases lining up with TRBD2. Germline CDR1 is SGHVS and CDR2 is FQNEAQ. This CDR3 is 16 amino acids long. J gave up 6 bases and V 8 bases, and 11 bases lay outside the gene matches. CDR3 bases: TGTGCCAGCGGCCTCGGACTAGCGGGAGCTTGTGATACGCAGTATTTT. Translated: CASGLGLAGACDTQYF.

This clone was recorded many times. The J gene is TRBJ1-3, the V gene TRBV6-1, with D unresolved. The ends were cut back, 6 bases at V and 0 bases at J, with 15 bases in the middle. The germline gives CDR1 MNHNS, CDR2 SASEGT. This CDR3 is built from 16 residues. CDR3 region: CASRVTMSSSGNTIYF. DNA for the CDR3: TGTGCCAGCAGGGTCACGATGTCTAGCTCTGGAAACACCATATATTTT.

This clone has a count of ten or more. This chain links TRBV19 with TRBJ2-7, with 8 bases identical to TRBD1. This CDR3 is built from 15 residues. From germline, CDR1 is LNHDA and CDR2 SQIVND (reference sequence). Trimming cost V 4 bases and J 2 bases; bases outside gene matches: 7. The CDR3 region has the DNA TGTGCCAGTAGTAGAACAGGGGGGATAACCTACGAGCAGTACTTC. It is translated as CASSRTGGITYEQYF.

This clone was seen repeatedly, ten times or more. This may arise from a read error, as a much more abundant clone is one base away. The sample has other DNA sequences that encode this CDR3 too. The rearrangement uses TRBV11-2 and TRBJ2-2; 7 nucleotides match TRBD2. Germline values: CDR1 SGHAT, CDR2 FQNNGV. The CDR3 length is 15 residues. This chain's CDR3 is CASQGPTGGTGELFF. As DNA, the CDR3 is TGCGCCTCGCAAGGGCCTACCGGGGGGACCGGGGAGCTGTTTTTT.

This clone was seen ten or more times. CDR3: CASSTTGISGNTIYF. The CDR3 coding sequence is TGTGCCAGCAGCACCACAGGGATCTCTGGAAACACCATATATTTT. V usage is TRBV7-9 and J usage is TRBJ1-3, with D perhaps TRBD1 (6 bases). The CDR3 is made up of 15 amino acids. CDR1 and CDR2 from the germline V gene are SEHNR and FQNEAQ (reference sequence). V was shortened by 5 bases and J by 0 bases, with 11 bases between the two germline ends.

There are many counts of this clone. The rearrangement uses TRBV6-1 and TRBJ2-1; 8 bases fit TRBD2. The CDR3 is 17 amino acids. Trimming at V came to 4 bases and at J to 6 bases, leaving 14 bases not matched to a gene. The V gene's germline CDR1 is MNHNS and CDR2 SASEGT. DNA of the CDR3: TGTGCCAGCAGTGCAACTAGCGGAGTACCAATAATCAATGAGCAGTTCTTC. Its translation is CASSATSGVPIINEQFF.

This clone was counted ten times or more. The gene calls are TRBV9 and TRBJ2-5; TRBD1 or TRBD2 may be the D gene (5 bases each). This CDR3 is built from 15 residues. V was cut by 0 bases and J by 4 bases, with 13 bases left in between. From germline, CDR1 is SGDLS and CDR2 YYNGEE. CDR3 sequence reads: CASSVAAGGGETQYF. CDR3 DNA sequence: TGTGCCAGCAGCGTAGCGGCCGGTGGGGGAGAGACCCAGTACTTC.

This clone was detected ten times or more. The chain uses TRBV2 and TRBJ1-1, with D perhaps TRBD1 (6 bases). The CDR3 spans 12 residues. The V gene's germline CDR1 is SNHLY and CDR2 FYNNEI. V was clipped by 7 bases and J by 6 bases, with 12 bases between them. The CDR3 DNA reads as TGTGCCAGCATTAAGGGGGGGGCTGAAGCTTTCTTT. It encodes CASIKGGAEAFF.

In its sample, this clone was seen many times. This rearrangement joins TRBV9 to TRBJ1-4, with D possibly matching TRBD1 (5 bases). From germline, CDR1 is SGDLS and CDR2 YYNGEE. With 3 bases removed from V and 5 bases from J, the gap between germline ends came to 14 bases. The CDR3 runs to 15 residues. DNA of the CDR3: TGTGCCAGCAGCGCCCCCGGGACGGAGAATGAAAAACTGTTTTTT. Residues: CASSAPGTENEKLFF.

This clone was observed many times. The CDR3 loop is CASSLERQITGELFF. CDR3 nucleotide sequence: TGTGCCAGCAGCTTAGAACGGCAGATTACCGGGGAGCTGTTTTTT. The rearrangement uses TRBV7-8 and TRBJ2-2; D is undetermined. Trimming took off 1 base at V and 5 bases at J, with 11 bases between the two ends. Germline loops: CDR1 SGHVS, CDR2 FQNEAQ. CDR3 size: 15 residues. Filled out from reference TRBV7-8 and TRBJ2-2, the complete variable domain reads GAGVSQSPRYKVAKRGQDVALRCDPISGHVSLFWYQQALGQGPEFLTYFQNEAQLDKSGLPSDRFFAERPEGSVSTLKIQRTQQEDSAVYLCASSLERQITGELFFGEGSRLTVL.

As to this clone: A read error is possible here, since a much larger clone lies one base away. Other nucleotide sequences from this sample produce the same CDR3. This chain links TRBV29-1 with TRBJ2-3; D gene ambiguous. The CDR3 runs 15 residues. Germline V gene sequence: CDR1 SQVTM, CDR2 ANQGSEA. The CDR3 bases are TGCAGCGCTTATCGGCCGACGGCCGGCACAGATACTCAGTATTTT. Its protein is CSAYRPTAGTDTQYF.

There are many counts of this clone. V is TRBV12-5 and J is TRBJ1-3; 7 bases match TRBD1. This CDR3 is built from 22 residues. With 0 bases clipped from V and 0 bases from J, the junction kept 20 bases outside the gene matches. The germline gives CDR1 LGHNT, CDR2 FRNRAP. The CDR3 loop is CASGLVINRGLSSPFSGNTIYF. The CDR3 DNA sequence: TGTGCTAGTGGTTTGGTAATCAACAGGGGCCTAAGTTCCCCATTCTCTGGAAACACCATATATTTT. The variable domain in full, with the rest retrieved from reference TRBV12-5 and TRBJ1-3, is DARVTQTPRHKVTEMGQEVTMRCQPILGHNTVFWYRQTMMQGLELLAYFRNRAPLDDSGMPKDRFSAEMPDATLATLKIQPSEPRDSAVYFCASGLVINRGLSSPFSGNTIYFGEGSWLTVV.

This clone appeared many times. The chain has TRBV19 and TRBJ1-2, with a tentative D call TRBD1 (5 bases). From germline, CDR1 is LNHDA and CDR2 SQIVND (reference sequence). This CDR3 comprises 11 residues. Trimming removed 6 bases at V and 3 bases at J, with 5 bases between. The CDR3, as DNA: TGTGCCAGTAGGGGGGACTATGGCTACACCTTC. The encoded protein is CASRGDYGYTF. The whole variable domain, filled in from reference TRBV19 and TRBJ1-2, reads DGGITQSPKYLFRKEGQNVTLSCEQNLNHDAMYWYRQDPGQGLRLIYYSQIVNDFQKGDIAEGYSVSREKKESFPLTVTSAQKNPTAFYLCASRGDYGYTFGSGTRLTVV.